This T cell receptor (beta chain) was sequenced in a study of cytomegalovirus exposure and HLA in healthy donors. Study results and limitations: Through in vitro validation, three CMV-associated chains were shown to be specific for CMV antigens. Rare TCR sequences predominated, though certain public TCRs were found in many donors.

The CDR3 sequence is 14 residues long. In germline, CDR1 is SGHNT, CDR2 YYREEE (reference sequence). V was clipped by 4 bases and J by 2 bases, with 9 bases between them. Only in-frame clones appear in the TCRdb table, and some are missing; sequencing was by immunoSEQ multiplex PCR. The repertoire includes more than 120,000 clones, 87% of them detected once, and 4.5% sits in the top ten. A note on this clone: Its antigen is undetermined.

This sequence originates from a man younger than 35 in good health and CMV-seropositive. Sequencing was performed on PBMCs. This chain uses TRBV5-4 with TRBJ2-2, with D possibly TRBD1 on 5 matching bases. The CDR3 sequence: CASSQDINTGELFF. The CDR3 coding sequence is TGTGCCAGCAGCCAGGACATTAACACCGGGGAGCTGTTTTTT.